Detailed here is one T cell receptor (beta chain). Antigen: not known. This CDR3 is built from 18 residues. V was pared by 0 bases and J by 5 bases, with 22 bases between. Per the germline V gene, CDR1 is MNHEY and CDR2 is SVGAGI. These data are taken from a study of T cells after yellow fever vaccination. Study results and limitations: Although the secondary response was weaker, it peaked faster, at day 5 versus 15.

TCRdb ran MiXCR on the 5' RACE reads and lists one entry per CDR3 protein. The sample holds 300,000 to 400,000 distinct CDR3 sequences, approximately 12% seen once. The sequencing here drew on CD4+ T cells sorted from PBMCs, taken 15 days after the yellow fever booster vaccination. This TCR came from a man aged 18 to 29 who received the YFV17D yellow fever vaccine. The genes are TRBV6-5 and TRBJ2-5, with D perhaps TRBD2 (7 bases). The CDR3 region is CASSYSTKGGLKGETQYF. The CDR3 region has the DNA TGTGCCAGCAGTTACTCGACGAAGGGGGGACTAAAAGGGGAGACCCAGTACTTC.